Below, one T cell receptor beta chain is given with its context. Its antigen is as yet unknown. The same CDR3 can be traced to other DNA sequences in this sample. This sample is part of a study of T cell responses to AZD1222 COVID-19 vaccine. There are 12 residues in the CDR3. Germline CDR1 is SGHRS and CDR2 is YFSETQ. V was cut by 4 bases and J by 2 bases, with 4 bases left in between. TCRdb's copy holds only in-frame clones and misses some; the assay was immunoSEQ multiplex PCR. This table has roughly 150,000 clones, 91% appearing once. Doses given second, at about 4 or about 12 weeks, were pooled. Notes on the study in general: Unmutated variant regions are reportedly targeted by nearly half of spike-specific TCRs. It was only a handful of AZD1222 recipients who were seropositive at baseline. Clonal diversity may have been underestimated, and the donors were mostly white British, with more females than males.

This clonotype was obtained from an adult who received the AZD1222 COVID-19 vaccine. This sample comprised peripheral blood, obtained 28 days after the second AZD1222 dose. V is TRBV5-1 and J is TRBJ1-3; D is undetermined. CDR3 amino acids: CASSLPGNTIYF. In DNA form, the CDR3 reads TGCGCCAGCAGCCTACCTGGAAACACCATATATTTT.